Listed below are T cell receptor beta chains from one sample, sequenced in a study of beta chain features in type 1 diabetes. The protocol was immunoSEQ multiplex PCR, while the TCRdb copy is restricted to in-frame clones and leaves out a portion. The sample carries 900,000 or so clones, roughly 17% recorded once. The source material was naive CD4+ T cells from blood. The receptor set was obtained from a young woman in good health. Both conserved end residues are trimmed from each CDR3.

v_call cdr3_length cdr3_aa
TRBV29-1 11 SVVLGNGREAF
TRBV19 13 ASSIFLGSNNEQF
TRBV28 12 ASTLGQVGNGYT
TRBV7-2 12 ASRPNRGGNEQF
TRBV5-1 12 ASSTGGPYNEQF
TRBV7-6 13 ASSLATLVYNEQF
TRBV5-1 11 ASSFWENTEAF
TRBV6-1 12 ASSEAGYNQPQH
TRBV5-6 11 ASSPNPVYEQY
TRBV6-4 15 ASSDRPPGLFRNEQF
TRBV28 12 ASSGGSPGDEQF
TRBV28 13 ASSLLAGGVETQY
TRBV5-4 14 ASSQRGQGSLETQY
TRBV2 9 ASSELYEQY
TRBV5-4 13 ASSSPTGVVSEQY
TRBV2 12 ASKGSTGGNEQF
TRBV6-5 12 ASSPEGGYTEAF